A selection of T cell receptor beta chains follows, all from one sample in a study of shared clonotypes between healthy human individuals. The repertoire was sequenced with immunoSEQ multiplex PCR; TCRdb's copy has only in-frame clones and lacks some. There are under 150,000 clones in the sample; about two thirds occur only once, and about 26% lies in the top ten. The sample taken for sequencing was memory CD8+ T cells sorted from blood. These receptors were collected from a woman aged 25 to 39 in good health. Both conserved end residues are part of each CDR3. The D gene is left open where the match is weak. Some rows have no size entry. The others give once, few or many, or a class for an expanded clone.

CDR3aa: CASSQAGGNYQPQHF; CDR3nt: TGCGCCAGCAGCCAAGCGGGGGGGAACTATCAGCCCCAGCATTTT; v_gene: TRBV28; d_gene: NA; j_gene: TRBJ1-5; abundance: NA
CDR3aa: CASRPDSLNTEAFF; CDR3nt: TGTGCCAGCAGACCCGACAGTTTGAACACTGAAGCTTTCTTT; v_gene: TRBV6-6; d_gene: NA; j_gene: TRBJ1-1; abundance: NA
CDR3aa: CASSLGTGFDEQFF; CDR3nt: TGTGCCAGCAGCTTAGGGACAGGGTTCGATGAGCAGTTCTTC; v_gene: TRBV7-9; d_gene: TRBD1; j_gene: TRBJ2-1; abundance: NA
CDR3aa: CASSFRDEQFF; CDR3nt: TGTGCCAGCAGCTTTAGAGATGAGCAGTTCTTC; v_gene: TRBV7-9; d_gene: NA; j_gene: TRBJ2-1; abundance: NA
CDR3aa: CASKIGRANTGELFF; CDR3nt: TGTGCCAGCAAAATCGGCAGGGCGAACACCGGGGAGCTGTTTTTT; v_gene: TRBV2; d_gene: NA; j_gene: TRBJ2-2; abundance: few
CDR3aa: CASSPAGHNTGELFF; CDR3nt: TGTGCCAGCAGTCCCGCGGGACATAACACCGGGGAGCTGTTTTTT; v_gene: TRBV6-4; d_gene: NA; j_gene: TRBJ2-2; abundance: few
CDR3aa: CASSLRDSYQPQHF; CDR3nt: TGTGCCAGCAGTCTCCGGGACAGCTATCAGCCCCAGCATTTT; v_gene: TRBV2; d_gene: TRBD1; j_gene: TRBJ1-5; abundance: NA
CDR3aa: CARWTGDTYNSPLHF; CDR3nt: TGCGCCAGGTGGACAGGCGATACCTATAATTCACCCCTCCACTTT; v_gene: TRBV23-1; d_gene: TRBD1; j_gene: TRBJ1-6; abundance: NA
CDR3aa: CASNKGGLDTQYF; CDR3nt: TGTGCCAGCAATAAGGGGGGGTTGGATACGCAGTATTTT; v_gene: TRBV2; d_gene: NA; j_gene: TRBJ2-3; abundance: NA
CDR3aa: CSVDGGGTERHYGYTF; CDR3nt: TGCAGCGTTGATGGTGGGGGGACGGAGAGACACTATGGCTACACCTTC; v_gene: TRBV29-1; d_gene: NA; j_gene: TRBJ1-2; abundance: NA
CDR3aa: CASRPGLAVYYEQYF; CDR3nt: TGTGCCAGCAGACCAGGACTAGCGGTCTACTACGAGCAGTACTTC; v_gene: TRBV7-9; d_gene: TRBD2; j_gene: TRBJ2-7; abundance: NA
CDR3aa: CASSDSENNEQFF; CDR3nt: TGTGCCAGCAGTGACTCGGAGAACAATGAGCAGTTCTTC; v_gene: TRBV6-4; d_gene: NA; j_gene: TRBJ2-1; abundance: NA
CDR3aa: CASSFKLGSQPQHF; CDR3nt: TGTGCCAGCAGTTTTAAGCTAGGGAGTCAGCCCCAGCATTTT; v_gene: TRBV28; d_gene: NA; j_gene: TRBJ1-5; abundance: NA
CDR3aa: CASSPTENYGYTF; CDR3nt: TGTGCCAGCTCACCGACGGAAAACTATGGCTACACCTTC; v_gene: TRBV18; d_gene: NA; j_gene: TRBJ1-2; abundance: once
CDR3aa: CASSSSWQGSSYEQYF; CDR3nt: TGTGCCAGCAGTTCGTCGTGGCAGGGGAGTTCCTACGAGCAGTACTTC; v_gene: TRBV6-5; d_gene: NA; j_gene: TRBJ2-7; abundance: NA
CDR3aa: CASSSARWTVSTNEKLFF; CDR3nt: TGTGCCAGTAGTTCCGCAAGATGGACTGTATCAACTAATGAAAAACTGTTTTTT; v_gene: TRBV19; d_gene: NA; j_gene: TRBJ1-4; abundance: NA
CDR3aa: CASSLLDRAAYEQYF; CDR3nt: TGTGCCAGCAGCTTATTGGACAGGGCTGCCTACGAGCAGTACTTC; v_gene: TRBV7-9; d_gene: TRBD1; j_gene: TRBJ2-7; abundance: NA
CDR3aa: CASSEGLARYEQYF; CDR3nt: TGTGCCAGCAGTGAAGGCCTAGCGCGATACGAGCAGTACTTC; v_gene: TRBV2; d_gene: NA; j_gene: TRBJ2-7; abundance: NA
CDR3aa: CASNLYTSNEKLFF; CDR3nt: TGTGCCAGCAACTTGTACACTTCTAATGAAAAACTGTTTTTT; v_gene: TRBV2; d_gene: NA; j_gene: TRBJ1-4; abundance: once
CDR3aa: CSVGTSGDYNEQFF; CDR3nt: TGCAGCGTTGGAACCAGCGGGGATTACAATGAGCAGTTCTTC; v_gene: TRBV29-1; d_gene: TRBD2; j_gene: TRBJ2-1; abundance: once
CDR3aa: CASSSARGNTIYF; CDR3nt: TGTGCCAGTAGCTCCGCACGAGGAAACACCATATATTTT; v_gene: TRBV19; d_gene: NA; j_gene: TRBJ1-3; abundance: NA
CDR3aa: CASSSGLAVYEQYF; CDR3nt: TGTGCCAGCAGCTCCGGACTAGCGGTGTACGAGCAGTACTTC; v_gene: TRBV5-8; d_gene: TRBD2; j_gene: TRBJ2-7; abundance: NA
CDR3aa: CASSRDFSSYEQYF; CDR3nt: TGTGCCAGCAGCCGGGACTTTTCCTCCTACGAGCAGTACTTC; v_gene: TRBV6-5; d_gene: NA; j_gene: TRBJ2-7; abundance: NA
CDR3aa: CASSEEDQEAYEQYF; CDR3nt: TGTGCCAGCAGTGAAGAAGACCAGGAGGCCTACGAGCAGTACTTC; v_gene: TRBV25-1; d_gene: NA; j_gene: TRBJ2-7; abundance: NA
CDR3aa: CAIRRRYGYTF; CDR3nt: TGTGCCATCAGGAGACGGTATGGCTACACCTTC; v_gene: TRBV10-3; d_gene: NA; j_gene: TRBJ1-2; abundance: NA
CDR3aa: CASSSDRVSGYTF; CDR3nt: TGTGCCAGCAGCTCCGACAGGGTGAGCGGCTACACCTTC; v_gene: TRBV27; d_gene: TRBD1; j_gene: TRBJ1-2; abundance: NA
CDR3aa: CASSVEGTSSEQYF; CDR3nt: TGTGCCAGCAGCGTCGAAGGGACTAGCTCCGAGCAGTACTTC; v_gene: TRBV9; d_gene: TRBD2; j_gene: TRBJ2-7; abundance: NA
CDR3aa: CASSPGEAYEQYF; CDR3nt: TGTGCCAGCAGTCCCGGAGAAGCCTACGAGCAGTACTTC; v_gene: TRBV6-5; d_gene: NA; j_gene: TRBJ2-7; abundance: once
CDR3aa: CASSPSRRWYEQFF; CDR3nt: TGTGCCAGCAGCCCTAGTCGTAGGTGGTATGAGCAGTTCTTC; v_gene: TRBV9; d_gene: NA; j_gene: TRBJ2-1; abundance: few
CDR3aa: CASTLAGAVETQYF; CDR3nt: TGTGCCAGCACCCTCGCTGGGGCAGTAGAGACCCAGTACTTC; v_gene: TRBV25-1; d_gene: NA; j_gene: TRBJ2-5; abundance: once
CDR3aa: CASSVGSGSGYEQYF; CDR3nt: TGTGCCAGCAGCGTAGGGAGCGGGAGTGGCTACGAGCAGTACTTC; v_gene: TRBV9; d_gene: TRBD2; j_gene: TRBJ2-7; abundance: NA
CDR3aa: CASSGGTHQETQYF; CDR3nt: TGTGCCAGCAGTGGCGGGACTCACCAAGAGACCCAGTACTTC; v_gene: TRBV25-1; d_gene: NA; j_gene: TRBJ2-5; abundance: few
CDR3aa: CASSPGAGTGTHEQYF; CDR3nt: TGCGCCAGCAGCCCAGGAGCCGGGACAGGTACCCACGAGCAGTACTTC; v_gene: TRBV4-1; d_gene: TRBD1; j_gene: TRBJ2-7; abundance: once
CDR3aa: CASSNPSGGGREQFF; CDR3nt: TGTGCCAGCAGCAACCCGAGCGGGGGAGGAAGGGAGCAGTTCTTC; v_gene: TRBV5-4; d_gene: TRBD2; j_gene: TRBJ2-1; abundance: NA
CDR3aa: CASSKGSYTEAFF; CDR3nt: TGTGCCAGCAGCAAGGGTAGTTACACTGAAGCTTTCTTT; v_gene: TRBV9; d_gene: NA; j_gene: TRBJ1-1; abundance: NA
CDR3aa: CASSSRLGRRNNEQFF; CDR3nt: TGTGCCAGCAGCTCCAGACTAGGCCGCCGGAACAATGAGCAGTTCTTC; v_gene: TRBV5-4; d_gene: NA; j_gene: TRBJ2-1; abundance: once
CDR3aa: CASSDGTEGGEQYF; CDR3nt: TGTGCCAGCAGTGACGGGACAGAAGGCGGCGAGCAGTACTTC; v_gene: TRBV6-4; d_gene: TRBD1; j_gene: TRBJ2-7; abundance: few